Listed here are 15 T cell receptor beta chains from one sample, sequenced in a study of blood T cell repertoires in COVID-19. The table came from immunoSEQ multiplex PCR; TCRdb's copy has only in-frame clones and leaves some out. The data show tens of thousands of clones, about 89% seen once. Sequencing used peripheral blood. Receptors originate from a woman aged 55-70 years with acute or convalescent COVID-19.

The V call is TRBV18, the J call TRBJ2-7; a possible D gene is TRBD2 (6 bases). V gave up 3 bases and J gave up 0 bases, with 9 bases separating them. This CDR3 has 14 amino acids. Germline CDR1 reads KGHSH; CDR2 reads LQKENI. The CDR3 here is CASSPEGFSYEQYF. The CDR3 region has the DNA TGTGCCAGCTCACCGGAGGGGTTCTCCTACGAGCAGTACTTC.

The genes are TRBV19 and TRBJ2-1, with TRBD2 as a possible D gene (6 bases). V was pared by 1 base and J by 8 bases, with 12 bases between. CDR3 length: 14 amino acids. Germline CDR1 and CDR2: LNHDA and SQIVND (reference sequence). The CDR3 coding sequence is TGTGCCAGTAGTATAGTTTCGGGAGAACATGAGCAGTTCTTC. Its translation: CASSIVSGEHEQFF.

The rearrangement joins TRBV5-4 to TRBJ2-1; D remains unclear. V lost 5 bases and J 4 bases, leaving 16 bases between the germline ends. The CDR3 loop spans 15 amino acids. Germline V lookup: CDR1 SGHNT, CDR2 YYREEE (reference sequence). The DNA of the CDR3 is TGTGCCAGCAGTCTTGGTGCAATCGGTTACAATGAGCAGTTCTTC. It translates to CASSLGAIGYNEQFF.

The chain uses TRBV24-1 and TRBJ1-5; D gene uncertain. The germline CDR1 and CDR2 sequences are KGHDR and SFDVKD. V lost 7 bases, J lost 0 bases, and 12 bases lay in between. The CDR3 totals 15 residues. Here the CDR3 reads CATRHNKYSNQPQHF. CDR3 DNA sequence: TGTGCCACCAGACACAACAAGTATAGCAATCAGCCCCAGCATTTT.

V gene TRBV5-4 combines with J gene TRBJ2-2, with TRBD1 as a possible D gene (7 bases). Germline V gene sequence: CDR1 SGHNT, CDR2 YYREEE (reference sequence). The length of the CDR3 is 15 residues. With 4 bases removed from V and 2 bases from J, the gap between germline ends came to 12 bases. DNA for the CDR3: TGTGCCAGCAGCCGACAGGGACTTAACACCGGGGAGCTGTTTTTT. This encodes CASSRQGLNTGELFF.

This clone was detected only once. V and J are TRBV5-1 and TRBJ1-2, with D hard to call. CDR3 length: 14 amino acids. V was shortened by 3 bases and J by 7 bases, with 16 bases between the two germline ends. CDR1 is SGHRS and CDR2 is YFSETQ in the germline V gene. The CDR3 loop is CASSSLGGSSGYTF. The CDR3 DNA reads TGCGCCAGCAGCTCCCTAGGTGGGTCCTCTGGCTACACCTTC.

The rearrangement uses TRBV6-4 and TRBJ2-1, with 7 bases aligning to TRBD2. The germline gives CDR1 MRHNA, CDR2 SNTAGT. V was pared by 5 bases and J by 2 bases, with 3 bases of the junction left unmatched. There are 14 residues in the CDR3. The CDR3 sequence is CASSQSGAYNEQFF. The CDR3 DNA sequence: TGTGCCAGCAGTCAAAGCGGGGCCTACAATGAGCAGTTCTTC.

This chain uses TRBV28 with TRBJ1-5, with D possibly being TRBD1 (6 bases). This CDR3 contains 14 residues. Germline V gene data show CDR1 as MDHEN and CDR2 as SYDVKM. V lost 2 bases and J 8 bases, leaving 13 bases between the germline ends. The CDR3 sequence is CASSLPWDKEPQHF. DNA for the CDR3: TGTGCCAGCAGTTTACCCTGGGACAAGGAGCCCCAGCATTTT.

The count of this clone is one. The V gene is TRBV12-3 or TRBV12-4, the J gene TRBJ2-1; the D gene is possibly TRBD2 (7 bases). With 4 bases removed from V and 7 bases from J, the gap between germline ends came to 11 bases. The CDR3 is made up of 13 amino acids. The CDR3 reads CASSSEGGNEQFF. The CDR3 DNA reads as TGTGCCAGCAGTTCCGAGGGGGGGAATGAGCAGTTCTTC.

In its sample, this clone was seen once. J is TRBJ2-3 and V is TRBV3-1 (or the pseudogene TRBV3-2); D gene unclear. The CDR3 covers 12 residues. The V end lost 4 bases, the J end lost 6 bases, and 8 bases lay between the germline ends. CDR1 is LGHDT, CDR2 YNNKEL, per germline (reference sequence). CDR3 nucleotides: TGTGCCAGCAGCCCACGCAGGGATACGCAGTATTTT. Its protein product is CASSPRRDTQYF.

This chain connects TRBV30 to TRBJ2-7; D possibly corresponds to TRBD2 (5 bases). Trimming left V 2 bases short and J 5 bases short, with 10 bases between. The CDR3 extends over 12 amino acids. Germline CDR1 and CDR2: GTSNPN and SVGIG (reference sequence). CDR3 amino acids: CAWSSGFDEQYF. The CDR3 DNA reads as TGTGCCTGGAGTTCGGGGTTCGACGAGCAGTACTTC.

The chain is built from TRBV18 and TRBJ1-2; 9 bases match TRBD1. Germline V gives CDR1 KGHSH, CDR2 LQKENI. The CDR3 is 15 residues long. V was pared by 5 bases and J by 8 bases, with 12 bases of the junction left unmatched. The CDR3 DNA follows: TGTGCCAGCTCATCTTGGACAGGGGAGATCTTAGGCTACACCTTC. As protein: CASSSWTGEILGYTF. The full variable domain, with the rest looked up from reference TRBV18 and TRBJ1-2, is NAGVMQNPRHLVRRRGQEARLRCSPMKGHSHVYWYRQLPEEGLKFMVYLQKENIIDESGMPKERFSAEFPKEGPSILRIQQVVRGDSAAYFCASSSWTGEILGYTFGSGTRLTVV.

This chain links TRBV28 with TRBJ1-2; 8 nucleotides agree with TRBD1. The CDR3 is made up of 13 amino acids. The V gene's germline CDR1 is MDHEN and CDR2 SYDVKM. The V segment lost 7 bases and the J segment 5 bases; nucleotides outside the gene matches: 6. The DNA for the CDR3 is TGTGCCAGCAACCCAGGGGGCGGGTATGGCTACACCTTC. Translating gives CASNPGGGYGYTF.

The rearrangement links TRBV30 to TRBJ2-2; 11 nucleotides align to TRBD1. There are 16 residues in the CDR3. J lost 0 bases, V lost 5 bases, and 5 bases had no gene match. CDR1 and CDR2 from the germline V gene are GTSNPN and SVGIG (reference sequence). CDR3 residues: CAWGDRGNSNTGELFF. CDR3 nucleotide sequence: TGTGCCTGGGGGGACAGGGGGAACTCGAACACCGGGGAGCTGTTTTTT.

The chain joins TRBV13 to TRBJ2-4, with 7 positions matching TRBD2. V was clipped by 3 bases and J by 1 base; unmatched bases: 6. The CDR3 sequence is 16 residues long. CDR1 is PRHDT, CDR2 FYEKMQ, per germline (reference sequence). CDR3 residues: CASSFLAGEAKNIQYF. Written as DNA, the CDR3 is TGTGCCAGCAGCTTTTTGGCGGGAGAGGCCAAAAACATTCAGTACTTC.